This entry concerns a single TCR beta chain. Germline values: CDR1 SNHLY, CDR2 FYNNEI. There are 14 residues in the CDR3. The V and J ends lost 6 bases and 4 bases, in that order; junction bases with no gene match: 4. This entry is derived from a study of T cells in Graves' hyperthyroidism and ophthalmopathy. Turning to the study itself: At initial diagnosis, before any treatment had begun, peripheral blood was obtained.

The investigators amplified TCR beta CDR3 regions from RNA transcripts. TCR CDR3 underwent first-round RT-PCR with the HTBI primer set. From the multiplex PCR reads, TCRdb called clonotypes with MiXCR, one entry per CDR3 protein. The sample yields hundreds of thousands of distinct CDR3 sequences, nearly 20% seen once. The genes are TRBV2 and TRBJ2-5; 11 bases are shared with TRBD2. The clonotype originates from a man aged 35 to 55 with Graves' ophthalmopathy. Sequencing input: blood. The CDR3 reads CASSTSGGAETQYF. DNA for the CDR3: TGTGCCAGCAGCACTAGCGGGGGCGCAGAGACCCAGTACTTC.